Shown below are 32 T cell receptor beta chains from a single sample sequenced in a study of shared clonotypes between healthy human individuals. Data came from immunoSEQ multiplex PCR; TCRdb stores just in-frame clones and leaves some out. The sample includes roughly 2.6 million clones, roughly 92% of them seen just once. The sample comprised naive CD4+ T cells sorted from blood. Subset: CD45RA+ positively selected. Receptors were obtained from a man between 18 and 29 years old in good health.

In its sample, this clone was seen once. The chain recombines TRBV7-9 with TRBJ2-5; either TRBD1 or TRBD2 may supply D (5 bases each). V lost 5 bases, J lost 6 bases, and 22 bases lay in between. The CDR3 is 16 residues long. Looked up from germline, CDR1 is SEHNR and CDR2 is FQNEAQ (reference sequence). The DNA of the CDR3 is TGTGCCAGCAGCGACCCAGAGGGAAGGGGTATAAAGACCCAGTACTTC. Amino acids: CASSDPEGRGIKTQYF.

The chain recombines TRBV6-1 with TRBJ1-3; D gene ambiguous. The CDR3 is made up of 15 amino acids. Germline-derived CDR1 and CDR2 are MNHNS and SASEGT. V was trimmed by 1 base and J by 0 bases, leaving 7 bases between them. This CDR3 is CASSEEVFSGNTIYF. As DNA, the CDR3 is TGTGCCAGCAGTGAAGAGGTGTTCTCTGGAAACACCATATATTTT.

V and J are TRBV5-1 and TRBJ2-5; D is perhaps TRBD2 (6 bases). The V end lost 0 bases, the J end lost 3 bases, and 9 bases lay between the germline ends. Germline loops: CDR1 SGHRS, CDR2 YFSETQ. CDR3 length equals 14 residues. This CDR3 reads CASSLGTKEETQYF. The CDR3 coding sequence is TGCGCCAGCAGCTTGGGGACTAAGGAAGAGACCCAGTACTTC.

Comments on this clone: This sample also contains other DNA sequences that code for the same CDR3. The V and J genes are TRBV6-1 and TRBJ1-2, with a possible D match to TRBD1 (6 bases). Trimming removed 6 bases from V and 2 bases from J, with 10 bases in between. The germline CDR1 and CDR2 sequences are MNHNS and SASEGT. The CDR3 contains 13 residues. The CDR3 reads CASRQGLNYGYTF. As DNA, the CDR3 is TGTGCCAGCAGACAGGGCCTAAACTATGGCTACACCTTC.

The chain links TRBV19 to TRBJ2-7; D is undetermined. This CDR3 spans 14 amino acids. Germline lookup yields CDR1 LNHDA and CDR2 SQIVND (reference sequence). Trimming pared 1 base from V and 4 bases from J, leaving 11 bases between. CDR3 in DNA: TGTGCCAGTAGTATAGGAAAAAAGAGTTACGAGCAGTACTTC. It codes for CASSIGKKSYEQYF.

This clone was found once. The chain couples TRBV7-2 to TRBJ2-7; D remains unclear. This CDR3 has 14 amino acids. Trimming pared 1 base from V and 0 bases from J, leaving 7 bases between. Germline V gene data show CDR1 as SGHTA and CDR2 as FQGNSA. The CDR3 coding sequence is TGTGCCAGCAGCTTAGGGTCCTACTCCTACGAGCAGTACTTC. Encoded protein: CASSLGSYSYEQYF. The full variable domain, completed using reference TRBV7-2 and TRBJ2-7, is GAGVSQSPSNKVTEKGKDVELRCDPISGHTALYWYRQSLGQGLEFLIYFQGNSAPDKSGLPSDRFSAERTGGSVSTLTIQRTQQEDSAVYLCASSLGSYSYEQYFGPGTRLTVT.

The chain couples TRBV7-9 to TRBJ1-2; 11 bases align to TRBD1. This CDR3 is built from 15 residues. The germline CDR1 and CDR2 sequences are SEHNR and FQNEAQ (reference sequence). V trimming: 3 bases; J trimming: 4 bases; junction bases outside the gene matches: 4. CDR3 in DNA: TGTGCCAGCAGCTTTGCCGGGACAGGGGGCTATGGCTACACCTTC. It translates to CASSFAGTGGYGYTF.

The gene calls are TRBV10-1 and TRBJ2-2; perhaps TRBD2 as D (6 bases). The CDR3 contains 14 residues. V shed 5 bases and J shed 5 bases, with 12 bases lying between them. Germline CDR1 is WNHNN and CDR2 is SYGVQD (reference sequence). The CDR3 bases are TGCGCCAGCAGTCCGGACTATTTGACCGGGGAGCTGTTTTTT. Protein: CASSPDYLTGELFF.

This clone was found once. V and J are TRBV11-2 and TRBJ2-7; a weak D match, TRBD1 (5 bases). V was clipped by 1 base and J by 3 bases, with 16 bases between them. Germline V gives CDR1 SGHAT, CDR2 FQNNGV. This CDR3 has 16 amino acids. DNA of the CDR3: TGTGCCAGCAGCTTAGTTACAGGAGTTTTCGGCTACGAGCAGTACTTC. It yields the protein CASSLVTGVFGYEQYF.

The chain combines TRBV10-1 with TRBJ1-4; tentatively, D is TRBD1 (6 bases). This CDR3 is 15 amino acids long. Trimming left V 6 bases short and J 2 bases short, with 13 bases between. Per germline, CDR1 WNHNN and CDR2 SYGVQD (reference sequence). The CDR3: CASRQGFRTNEKLFF. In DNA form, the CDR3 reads TGCGCCAGCAGACAGGGTTTTAGGACTAATGAAAAACTGTTTTTT.

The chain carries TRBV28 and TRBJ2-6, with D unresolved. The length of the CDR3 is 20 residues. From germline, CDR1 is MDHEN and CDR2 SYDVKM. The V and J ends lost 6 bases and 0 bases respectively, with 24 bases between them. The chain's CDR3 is CASSHWVGKMTSSGANVLTF. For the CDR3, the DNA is TGTGCCAGCAGCCATTGGGTAGGAAAGATGACAAGCTCTGGGGCCAACGTCCTGACTTTC.

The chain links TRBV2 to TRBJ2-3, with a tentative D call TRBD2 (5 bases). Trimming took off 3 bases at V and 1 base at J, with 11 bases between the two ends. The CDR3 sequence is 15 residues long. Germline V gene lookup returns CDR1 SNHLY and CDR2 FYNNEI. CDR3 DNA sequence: TGTGCCAGCAGTGAGGGAGCGGTGGGCACAGATACGCAGTATTTT. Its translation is CASSEGAVGTDTQYF.

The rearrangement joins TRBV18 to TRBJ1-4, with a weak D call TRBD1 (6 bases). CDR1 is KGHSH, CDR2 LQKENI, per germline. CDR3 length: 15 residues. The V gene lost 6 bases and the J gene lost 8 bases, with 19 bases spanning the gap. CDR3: CASSPVGGLGEKLFF. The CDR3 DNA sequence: TGTGCCAGCTCCCCAGTAGGGGGGCTTGGAGAAAAACTGTTTTTT. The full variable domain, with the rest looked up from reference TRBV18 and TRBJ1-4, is NAGVMQNPRHLVRRRGQEARLRCSPMKGHSHVYWYRQLPEEGLKFMVYLQKENIIDESGMPKERFSAEFPKEGPSILRIQQVVRGDSAAYFCASSPVGGLGEKLFFGSGTQLSVL.

The CDR3 here is CASTHQETQYF. The CDR3 nucleotides are TGTGCCAGCACCCACCAAGAGACCCAGTACTTC. The V and J genes are TRBV7-8 and TRBJ2-5; no clear D gene. CDR3 length: 11 residues. V was cut by 7 bases and J by 0 bases, with 3 bases left in between. CDR1 SGHVS and CDR2 FQNEAQ come from the germline V gene.

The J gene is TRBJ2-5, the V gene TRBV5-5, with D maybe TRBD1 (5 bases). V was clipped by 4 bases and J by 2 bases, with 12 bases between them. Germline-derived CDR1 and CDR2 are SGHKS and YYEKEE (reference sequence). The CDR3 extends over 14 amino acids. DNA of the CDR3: TGTGCCAGCAGCACCGGACAAGTTCAAGAGACCCAGTACTTC. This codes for CASSTGQVQETQYF.

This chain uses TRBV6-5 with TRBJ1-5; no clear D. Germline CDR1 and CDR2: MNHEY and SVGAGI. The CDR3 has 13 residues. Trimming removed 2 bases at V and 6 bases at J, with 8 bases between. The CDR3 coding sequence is TGTGCCAGCAGTTACGAACCGGGTCAGCCCCAGCATTTT. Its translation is CASSYEPGQPQHF.

This CDR3 reads CASSGTGSREPQHF. CDR3 bases: TGTGCCAGCAGCGGAACCGGTTCGAGAGAGCCCCAGCATTTT. The chain has TRBV2 and TRBJ1-5; D not certain. The germline gives CDR1 SNHLY, CDR2 FYNNEI. The ends were cut back, 6 bases at V and 8 bases at J, with 17 bases in the middle. The CDR3 runs 14 residues.

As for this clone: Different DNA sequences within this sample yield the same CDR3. The CDR3 region is CASSYTGGQPQHF. The CDR3, as DNA: TGTGCCAGCAGTTACACCGGGGGTCAGCCCCAGCATTTT. The chain employs TRBV6-5 and TRBJ1-5; maybe TRBD1 (5 bases). The CDR3 contains 13 residues. V was trimmed by 2 bases and J by 6 bases, leaving 8 bases between them. Germline V gene sequence: CDR1 MNHEY, CDR2 SVGAGI.

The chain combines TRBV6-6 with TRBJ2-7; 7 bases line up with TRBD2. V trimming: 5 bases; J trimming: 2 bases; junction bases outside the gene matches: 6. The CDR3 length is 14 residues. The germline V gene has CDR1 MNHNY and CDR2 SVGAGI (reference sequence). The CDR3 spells CASSTLGGTYEQYF. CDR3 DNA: TGTGCCAGCAGTACTCTGGGAGGGACCTACGAGCAGTACTTC.

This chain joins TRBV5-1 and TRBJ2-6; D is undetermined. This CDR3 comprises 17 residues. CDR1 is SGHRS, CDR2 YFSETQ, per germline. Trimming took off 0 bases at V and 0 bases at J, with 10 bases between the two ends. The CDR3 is CASSLGQWGSGANVLTF. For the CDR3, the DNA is TGCGCCAGCAGCTTGGGGCAGTGGGGCTCTGGGGCCAACGTCCTGACTTTC. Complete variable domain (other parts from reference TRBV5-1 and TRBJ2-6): KAGVTQTPRYLIKTRGQQVTLSCSPISGHRSVSWYQQTPGQGLQFLFEYFSETQRNKGNFPGRFSGRQFSNSRSEMNVSTLELGDSALYLCASSLGQWGSGANVLTFGAGSRLTVL.

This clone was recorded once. CDR3 region: CASGKLAGGGTDTQYF. The CDR3 DNA is TGTGCCAGCGGCAAACTAGCGGGGGGCGGGACAGATACGCAGTATTTT. V usage is TRBV9 and J usage is TRBJ2-3; 12 bases map to TRBD2. There are 16 residues in the CDR3. V shed 7 bases and J 3 bases; nucleotides not matched to a gene: 9. The germline V gene has CDR1 SGDLS and CDR2 YYNGEE.

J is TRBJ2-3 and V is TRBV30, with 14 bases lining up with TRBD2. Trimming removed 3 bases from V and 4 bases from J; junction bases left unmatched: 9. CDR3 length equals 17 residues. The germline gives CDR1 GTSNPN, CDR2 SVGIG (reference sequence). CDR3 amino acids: CAWSRKSTSGRADTQYF. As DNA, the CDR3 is TGTGCCTGGAGCCGAAAATCGACTAGCGGGAGGGCAGATACGCAGTATTTT.

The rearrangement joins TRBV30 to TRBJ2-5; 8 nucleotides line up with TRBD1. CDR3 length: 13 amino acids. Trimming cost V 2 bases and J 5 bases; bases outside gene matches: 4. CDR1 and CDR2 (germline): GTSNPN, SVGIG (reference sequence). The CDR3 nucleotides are TGTGCCTGGAGTACAGGGGGTATCGAGACCCAGTACTTC. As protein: CAWSTGGIETQYF.

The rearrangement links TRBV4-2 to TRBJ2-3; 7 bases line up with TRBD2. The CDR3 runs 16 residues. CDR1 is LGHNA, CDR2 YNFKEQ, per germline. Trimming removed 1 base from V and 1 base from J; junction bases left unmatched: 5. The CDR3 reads CASSQVGRGGTDTQYF. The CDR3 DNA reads TGTGCCAGCAGCCAAGTGGGCCGGGGGGGCACAGATACGCAGTATTTT.

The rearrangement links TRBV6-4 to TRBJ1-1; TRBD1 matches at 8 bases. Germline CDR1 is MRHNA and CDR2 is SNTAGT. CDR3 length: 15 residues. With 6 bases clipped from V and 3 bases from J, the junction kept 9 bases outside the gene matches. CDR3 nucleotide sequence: TGTGCCAGCAGGACCAGGACAGGGACCGACACTGAAGCTTTCTTT. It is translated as CASRTRTGTDTEAFF.

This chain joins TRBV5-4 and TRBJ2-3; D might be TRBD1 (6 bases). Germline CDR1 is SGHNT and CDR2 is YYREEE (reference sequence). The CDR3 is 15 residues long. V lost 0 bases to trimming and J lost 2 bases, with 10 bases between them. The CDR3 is CASSLAGAATDTQYF. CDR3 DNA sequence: TGTGCCAGCAGCTTGGCAGGGGCGGCCACAGATACGCAGTATTTT.

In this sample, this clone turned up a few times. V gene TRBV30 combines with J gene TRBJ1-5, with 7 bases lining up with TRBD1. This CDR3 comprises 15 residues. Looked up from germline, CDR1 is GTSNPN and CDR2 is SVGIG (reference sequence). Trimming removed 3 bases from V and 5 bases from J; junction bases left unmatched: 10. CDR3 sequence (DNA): TGTGCCTGGAGCGGGGACAGCCATACTTATCAGCCCCAGCATTTT. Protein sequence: CAWSGDSHTYQPQHF.

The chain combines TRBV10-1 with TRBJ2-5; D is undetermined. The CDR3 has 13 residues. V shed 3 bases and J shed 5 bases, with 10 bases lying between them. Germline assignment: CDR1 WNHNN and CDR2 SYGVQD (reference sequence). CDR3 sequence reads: CASSDRPGETQYF. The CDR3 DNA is TGCGCCAGCAGTGACAGACCTGGGGAGACCCAGTACTTC.

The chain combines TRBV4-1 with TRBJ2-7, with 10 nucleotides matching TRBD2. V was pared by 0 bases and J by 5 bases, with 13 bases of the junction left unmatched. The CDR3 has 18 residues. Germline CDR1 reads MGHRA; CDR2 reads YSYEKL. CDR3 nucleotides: TGCGCCAGCAGCCAAGACGGTCCTAGCGGGGGCCCGATGGACGAGCAGTACTTC. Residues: CASSQDGPSGGPMDEQYF.

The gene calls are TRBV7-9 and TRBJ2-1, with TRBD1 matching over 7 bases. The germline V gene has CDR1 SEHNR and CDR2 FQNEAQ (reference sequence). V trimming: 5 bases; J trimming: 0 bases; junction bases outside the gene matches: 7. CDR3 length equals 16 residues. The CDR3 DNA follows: TGTGCCAGCAGCCGTCGGGACAGCAGCTCCTACAATGAGCAGTTCTTC. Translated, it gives CASSRRDSSSYNEQFF.

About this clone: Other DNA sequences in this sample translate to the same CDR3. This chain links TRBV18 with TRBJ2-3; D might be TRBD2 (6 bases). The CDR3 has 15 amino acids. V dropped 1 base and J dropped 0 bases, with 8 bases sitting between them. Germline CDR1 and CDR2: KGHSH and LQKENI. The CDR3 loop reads CASSPLGTSTDTQYF. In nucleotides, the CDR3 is TGTGCCAGCTCACCACTTGGGACTAGCACAGATACGCAGTATTTT.

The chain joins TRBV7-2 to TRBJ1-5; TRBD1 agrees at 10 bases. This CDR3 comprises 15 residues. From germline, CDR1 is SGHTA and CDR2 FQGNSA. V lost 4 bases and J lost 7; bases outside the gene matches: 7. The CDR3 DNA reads TGTGCCAGCAGCTCCGACAGGGGGCGAGGACAGCCCCAGCATTTT. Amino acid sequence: CASSSDRGRGQPQHF.